These T cell receptor beta chains were read from a single sample in a study of CD8 T cells in ankylosing spondylitis. TCRdb passed the 5' RACE reads through MiXCR, listing each CDR3 protein once. The sample consists of 200,000 to 250,000 distinct CDR3 sequences, about 10% of them appearing once. The specimen was blood, either unsorted or a sorted T cell fraction (not recorded which). The source of these receptors is a male donor with ankylosing spondylitis or in good health (not recorded which). Both conserved end residues are part of each CDR3. Some rows mark clone size as missing; the rest say once, few, many or name a class of expanded clone.

j_gene | v_gene | abundance | CDR3aa
TRBJ2-3 | TRBV9 | many | CASSAGLAGITDTQYF
TRBJ2-1 | TRBV2 | few | CASSTGTSNEQFF
TRBJ2-2 | TRBV14 | NA | CASSQESEAGELFF
TRBJ2-2 | TRBV29-1 | many | CSVEGGSGELFF
TRBJ2-7 | TRBV4-1 | many | CASSQGRGGYEQYF
TRBJ1-4 | TRBV5-1 | many | CASSLGSWGNEKLFF
TRBJ2-2 | TRBV4-1 | few | CASSQGSTRTGELFF
TRBJ2-7 | TRBV18 | many | CASSPRDVYEQYF
TRBJ1-1 | TRBV10-3 | many | CAISQEPTANTEAFF
TRBJ2-7 | TRBV27 | many | CASSLSGPGEQYF
TRBJ1-4 | TRBV25-1 | few | CASSEAPNEKLFF
TRBJ2-3 | TRBV3-1 | many | CASSPDLSVDTQYF
TRBJ2-3 | TRBV5-1 | few | CASSLVGNADTQYF
TRBJ2-1 | TRBV6-4 | NA | CANRSWESSYNEQFF
TRBJ2-2 | TRBV9 | many | CASSLGSVRELFF
TRBJ2-7 | TRBV29-1 | NA | CSVGSGYEQYF
TRBJ1-2 | TRBV20-1 | few | CSARVYLGAGYTF
TRBJ1-1 | TRBV6-5 | many | CASSYLALNTEAFF
TRBJ1-6 | TRBV7-3 | many | CASSFTGTGTSLRNSPLHF
TRBJ2-5 | TRBV6-2/TRBV6-3 | many | CASSYPLNPAGEETQYF
TRBJ2-3 | TRBV28 | few | CASRPRLAGRGDTQYF
TRBJ2-3 | TRBV7-9 | few | CAGSDSSTQYF
TRBJ1-1 | TRBV5-1 | few | CASARTPQVTEAFF
TRBJ1-6 | TRBV20-1 | many | CSARGGGGGSNSPLHF
TRBJ2-5 | TRBV5-1 | many | CASSKWTSGVETQYF
TRBJ1-2 | TRBV12-3/TRBV12-4 | many | CASRYSGTGDDGYTF
TRBJ1-4 | TRBV3-1 | NA | CASCQAWQIVREEKLFF
TRBJ2-1 | TRBV15 | many | CATSTSGGPPSEQFF
TRBJ2-7 | TRBV6-1 | many | CASSDPGTGIHEQYF
TRBJ2-1 | TRBV7-2 | few | CASSRGGPSSPLFF
TRBJ1-1 | TRBV14 | many | CASSQDKGNMNTEAFF
TRBJ2-7 | TRBV20-1 | many | CSARPGGIYEQYF
TRBJ2-5 | TRBV2 | NA | CASTGVETQYF
TRBJ2-1 | TRBV5-1 | many | CASSLIGNFEQFF
TRBJ2-1 | TRBV12-5 | many | CASGLVISGSSYNEQFF
TRBJ1-1 | TRBV5-1 | many | CASSTLPANTEAFF
TRBJ2-1 | TRBV5-1 | many | CASSLVASEGNEQFF
TRBJ2-2 | TRBV28 | NA | CASSFSTGSTGELFF
TRBJ2-2 | TRBV11-2 | many | CASSLSRQQQQTGELFF
TRBJ2-7 | TRBV12-3/TRBV12-4 | many | CASSLGSSLSYEQYF
TRBJ2-3 | TRBV7-3 | many | CASSLTTSGSTDTQYF